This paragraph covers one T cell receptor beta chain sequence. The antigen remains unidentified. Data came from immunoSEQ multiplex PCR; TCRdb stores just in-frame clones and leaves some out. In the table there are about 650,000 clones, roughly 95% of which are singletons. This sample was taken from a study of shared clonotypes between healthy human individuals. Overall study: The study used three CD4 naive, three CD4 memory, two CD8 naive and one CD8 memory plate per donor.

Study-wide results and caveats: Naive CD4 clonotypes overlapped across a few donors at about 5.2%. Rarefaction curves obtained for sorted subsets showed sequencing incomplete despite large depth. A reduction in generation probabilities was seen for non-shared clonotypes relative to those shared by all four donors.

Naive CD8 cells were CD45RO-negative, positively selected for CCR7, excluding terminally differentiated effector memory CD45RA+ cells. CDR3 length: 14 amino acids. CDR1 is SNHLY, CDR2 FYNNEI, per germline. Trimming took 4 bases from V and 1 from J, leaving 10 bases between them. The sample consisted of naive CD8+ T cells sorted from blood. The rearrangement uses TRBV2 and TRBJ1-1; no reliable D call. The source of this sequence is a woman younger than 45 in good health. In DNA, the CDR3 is TGTGCCAGCAGTGGGAGGGTGGCGAACACTGAAGCTTTCTTT. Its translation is CASSGRVANTEAFF. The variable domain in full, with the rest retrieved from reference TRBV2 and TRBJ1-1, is EPEVTQTPSHQVTQMGQEVILRCVPISNHLYFYWYRQILGQKVEFLVSFYNNEISEKSEIFDDQFSVERPDGSNFTLKIRSTKLEDSAMYFCASSGRVANTEAFFGQGTRLTVV.